This TCR beta chain was observed in a study of monozygotic twins with inflammatory bowel disease. Whole-study findings and limits: Compared with healthy co-twins, IBD patients showed reduced TCRbeta repertoire diversity by inverse Simpson. IBD patients, compared with healthy twins, shared fewer clonotypes with others (especially with disease activity).

As regards this clonotype: What it binds is not known.

Amplification of TCRalpha and TCRbeta cDNA involved two nested PCRs that ran for approximately 16 and 9 cycles. TCRdb re-analyzed the 5' RACE reads; it lists each CDR3 protein once, without DNA. Recorded for this sample: approximately 400,000 distinct CDR3 sequences. Staff drew a roughly 2.5 ml blood sample from each donor. Germline lookup yields CDR1 SGHTA and CDR2 FQGNSA. This CDR3 has 15 amino acids. The source material was blood. This chain connects TRBV7-2 to TRBJ1-1; with no DNA, the TCRdb D assignment of TRBD1 cannot be verified. This TCR was recovered from a human donor with ulcerative colitis or Crohn's disease, or a healthy co-twin of an affected twin (not recorded which). CDR3 loop: CASRPETGPNTEAFF.